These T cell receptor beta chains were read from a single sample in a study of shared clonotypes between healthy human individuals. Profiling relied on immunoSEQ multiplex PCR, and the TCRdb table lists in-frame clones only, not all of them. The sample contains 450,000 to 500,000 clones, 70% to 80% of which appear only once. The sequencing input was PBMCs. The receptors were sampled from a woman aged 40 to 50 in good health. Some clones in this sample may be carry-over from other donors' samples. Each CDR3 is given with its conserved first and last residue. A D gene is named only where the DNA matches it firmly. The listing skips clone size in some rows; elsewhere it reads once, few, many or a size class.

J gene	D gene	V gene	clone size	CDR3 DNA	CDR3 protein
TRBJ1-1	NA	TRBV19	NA	TGTGCCAGTAGTATCCGGGTCCTGAACACTGAAGCTTTCTTT	CASSIRVLNTEAFF
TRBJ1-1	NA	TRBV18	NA	TGTGCCAGCTCGTTCCAGGCGAACACTGAAGCTTTCTTT	CASSFQANTEAFF
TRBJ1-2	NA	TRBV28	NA	TGTGCCAGCAGTCGACCCAGGCAGGGATTCTATGGCTACACCTTC	CASSRPRQGFYGYTF
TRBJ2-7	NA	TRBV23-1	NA	TGCGCCAGCATCGCAGATTCGGGTCCGGGGAGCTCCTACGAGCAGTACTTC	CASIADSGPGSSYEQYF
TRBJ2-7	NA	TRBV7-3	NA	TGTGCCAGCAAAGTGGGAGGCGCATCCTACGAGCAGTACTTC	CASKVGGASYEQYF
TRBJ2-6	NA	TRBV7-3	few	TGTGCCAGCAGCCACGGGAAGGGGCGGTATGGGGCCAACGTCCTGACTTTC	CASSHGKGRYGANVLTF
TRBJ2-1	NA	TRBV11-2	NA	TGTGCCAGCAGCTTAGGCCCTTTGGAGTCCGGGGAGCAGTTCTTC	CASSLGPLESGEQFF
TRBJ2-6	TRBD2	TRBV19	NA	TGTGCCAGTATAGCGGGAAGGTCTGGGGCCAACGTCCTGACTTTC	CASIAGRSGANVLTF
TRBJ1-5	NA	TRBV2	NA	TGTGCCAGCAGTGAAGTGGGGGCCCTCCGGCCCCAGCATTTT	CASSEVGALRPQHF
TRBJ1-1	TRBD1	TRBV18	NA	TGTGCCAGCTCACCACGACAGGGGTCGGGTGAAGCTTTCTTT	CASSPRQGSGEAFF
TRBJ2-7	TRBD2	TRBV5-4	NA	TGTGCCAGCAGCTTGCCCCCCACTAGCGGGAGCAACGAGCAGTACTTC	CASSLPPTSGSNEQYF
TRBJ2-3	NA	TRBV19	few	TGTGCCAGTAGTATGCTTGAAGGCACAGATACGCAGTATTTT	CASSMLEGTDTQYF
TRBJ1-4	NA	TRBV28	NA	TGTGCCAGCAGTTTGCCGGGGACGAGAGAAAAACTGTTTTTT	CASSLPGTREKLFF
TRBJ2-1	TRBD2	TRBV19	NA	TGTGCCAGTCGGACTAGCGGGAGTCCGAACAATGAGCAGTTCTTC	CASRTSGSPNNEQFF
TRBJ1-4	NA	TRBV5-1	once	TGCGCCAGCAGCTTGATAGGGGACAATGAAAAACTGTTTTTT	CASSLIGDNEKLFF
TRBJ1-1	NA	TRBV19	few	TGTGCCAGTAGTATAGATCCCCGGACAGCTGAAGCTTTCTTT	CASSIDPRTAEAFF
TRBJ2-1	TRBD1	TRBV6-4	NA	TGTGCCACCGGACAGGGGGACAATGAGCAGTTCTTC	CATGQGDNEQFF
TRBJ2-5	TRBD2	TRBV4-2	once	TGTGCCAGCAGCCAAGATAGGGGCGGGACTAGCGGGAGGGCCGTGGAGACCCAGTACTTC	CASSQDRGGTSGRAVETQYF
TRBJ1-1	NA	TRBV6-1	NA	TGTGCCAGCAGTCATGAACAGGGAATGAACACTGAAGCTTTCTTT	CASSHEQGMNTEAFF
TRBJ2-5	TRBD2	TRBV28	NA	TGTGCCAGCAGTCCCGATACTAGCGGGAGTAGGGAGACCCAGTACTTC	CASSPDTSGSRETQYF
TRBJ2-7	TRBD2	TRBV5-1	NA	TGCGCCAGCAGCTTCGGGACTAGCGGGGACGAGCAGTACTTC	CASSFGTSGDEQYF
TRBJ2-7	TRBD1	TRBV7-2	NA	TGTGCCAGCAGCCCCAGACAGGGAACCTACGAGCAGTACTTC	CASSPRQGTYEQYF
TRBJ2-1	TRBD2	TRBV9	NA	TGTGCCAGCAGCGGGACTAGCAGCTCCTACAATGAGCAGTTCTTC	CASSGTSSSYNEQFF
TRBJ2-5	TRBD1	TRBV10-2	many	TGCGCCAGCAGTGAGTCGGGGCGTGGCCGGGACAGGGGCTTTGAAGAGACCCAGTACTTC	CASSESGRGRDRGFEETQYF
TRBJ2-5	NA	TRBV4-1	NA	TGCGCCAGCAGCCAAGAAGGCAGGTTGTTCGAGACCCAGTACTTC	CASSQEGRLFETQYF
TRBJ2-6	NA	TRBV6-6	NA	TGTGCCAGCAGTTCCAAGTCTGGGGCCAACGTCCTGACTTTC	CASSSKSGANVLTF
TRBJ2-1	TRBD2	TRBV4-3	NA	TGCGCCAGCAGCCAAGATACTCCTAGCGGGAGCAACAATGAGCAGTTCTTC	CASSQDTPSGSNNEQFF
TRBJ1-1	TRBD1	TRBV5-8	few	TGTGCCAGCAGCTTTGGACAGGGAGAAGCTTTCTTT	CASSFGQGEAFF
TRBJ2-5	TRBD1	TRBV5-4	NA	TGTGCCAGCAGCACCCGGGACAGGTCCGAGACCCAGTACTTC	CASSTRDRSETQYF
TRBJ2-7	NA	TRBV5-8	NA	TGTGCCAGCAGCCGATTGACGGCAGTCGACTACTTC	CASSRLTAVDYF
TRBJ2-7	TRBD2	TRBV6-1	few	TGTGCCAGCTCAGGGACTAGCGGGAGCGAGCAGTACTTC	CASSGTSGSEQYF
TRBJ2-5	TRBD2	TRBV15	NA	TGTGCCACCAGCAGAGATGGACTAGTGACGGAGACCCAGTACTTC	CATSRDGLVTETQYF
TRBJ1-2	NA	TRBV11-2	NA	TGTGCCAGCAGCTTAGGTAGGATGGGTGGCTACACCTTC	CASSLGRMGGYTF